This paragraph covers one T cell receptor beta chain sequence. The CDR3 is made up of 14 amino acids. Germline V gene sequence: CDR1 MNHNS, CDR2 SASEGT. These data originate in a study of immune characterization of retroperitoneal liposarcoma. TCRdb ran MiXCR on the PCR reads and lists one entry per CDR3 protein. The sample lists several thousand distinct CDR3 sequences, over 25% seen once, with roughly 40% in the top ten. Input material: blood. This clonotype originated in a male donor with retroperitoneal liposarcoma. The chain links TRBV6-1 to TRBJ2-1; 10 bases line up with TRBD1. TRBJ2-7 explains the end of the DNA better; the J call may be wrong. DNA for the CDR3: TGTGCCAGCATACCGGGACAGGGGCGAGACGAGCAGTACTTC. This gives the protein CASIPGQGRDEQYF.